The 16 T cell receptor beta chains below come from one sample, sequenced in a study of CD8 T cells in ankylosing spondylitis. TCRdb re-called the 5' RACE reads with MiXCR, one entry per CDR3 protein. This sample yields just under 350,000 distinct CDR3 sequences, of which around 15% are seen a single time; about 1.1% belongs to the top ten. The sample comprised blood, either unsorted or a sorted T cell fraction (not recorded which). Source of these receptors: a male donor with ankylosing spondylitis or in good health (not recorded which).

This clonotype showed up many times. The chain is built from TRBV4-1 and TRBJ1-5; unclear D gene. Germline lookup yields CDR1 MGHRA and CDR2 YSYEKL. CDR3 length: 13 residues. The germline V and J ends were trimmed by 0 bases and 5 bases, with 5 bases remaining between them. CDR3: CASSQDPDQPQHF. CDR3 nucleotide sequence: TGCGCCAGCAGCCAAGACCCGGATCAGCCCCAGCATTTT.

The chain has TRBV6-4 and TRBJ2-1; TRBD2 aligns across 9 bases. Per germline, CDR1 MRHNA and CDR2 SNTAGT. CDR3 size: 15 residues. The trim removed 0 bases at V and 3 bases at J, leaving 0 bases unmatched. CDR3 loop: CASSDSAGGYNEQFF. The CDR3 DNA is TGTGCCAGCAGTGACTCAGCGGGGGGCTACAATGAGCAGTTCTTC.

The DNA of the CDR3 is TGTGCCAGCAGCGCGCGGACAGGGGAAAACATTCAGTACTTC. Translating gives CASSARTGENIQYF. J is TRBJ2-4 and V is TRBV9; 9 bases fit TRBD1. V lost 3 bases to trimming and J lost 5 bases; unmatched junction nucleotides: 3. CDR1 and CDR2 (germline): SGDLS, YYNGEE. The CDR3 is 14 residues long.

This clonotype came up a few times. The genes are TRBV12-3 or TRBV12-4 and TRBJ2-1; D perhaps matches TRBD2 (6 bases). Trimming cost V 4 bases and J 6 bases, with 16 bases left between them. The CDR3 has 15 amino acids. In DNA form, the CDR3 reads TGTGCCAGCAGTTCCCCCCTCGGGACTTCCAATGAGCAGTTCTTC. Amino acid sequence: CASSSPLGTSNEQFF.

This clonotype was picked up a small number of times. The chain joins TRBV28 to TRBJ2-7, with D possibly matching TRBD2 (6 bases). This CDR3 comprises 14 residues. Germline CDR1 reads MDHEN; CDR2 reads SYDVKM. The germline V and J ends were trimmed by 7 bases and 4 bases, with 17 bases remaining between them. The CDR3 reads CASTRGNRYYEQYF. CDR3 DNA sequence: TGTGCCAGCACCCGGGGGAACAGGTATTACGAGCAGTACTTC. The whole variable domain, filled in from reference TRBV28 and TRBJ2-7, reads DVKVTQSSRYLVKRTGEKVFLECVQDMDHENMFWYRQDPGLGLRLIYFSYDVKMKEKGDIPEGYSVSREKKERFSLILESASTNQTSMYLCASTRGNRYYEQYFGPGTRLTVT.

The J gene is TRBJ2-7, the V gene TRBV11-2; unclear D gene. With 3 bases removed from V and 2 bases from J, the gap between germline ends came to 11 bases. Germline V gene lookup returns CDR1 SGHAT and CDR2 FQNNGV. CDR3 length: 14 residues. DNA of the CDR3: TGTGCCAGCAGCTTTGGCAGGTTAGCCTACGAGCAGTACTTC. It is translated as CASSFGRLAYEQYF. Full variable domain (remainder filled in from reference TRBV11-2 and TRBJ2-7): EAGVAQSPRYKIIEKRQSVAFWCNPISGHATLYWYQQILGQGPKLLIQFQNNGVVDDSQLPKDRFSAERLKGVDSTLKIQPAKLEDSAVYLCASSFGRLAYEQYFGPGTRLTVT.

The CDR3 spells CASGQGIGGYTF. The CDR3 bases are TGTGCCAGCGGGCAGGGGATCGGCGGCTACACCTTC. This sequence joins TRBV12-3 or TRBV12-4 and TRBJ1-2, with D perhaps TRBD1 (6 bases). This CDR3 comprises 12 residues. Trimming cost V 8 bases and J 8 bases, with 15 bases left between them.

The chain employs TRBV4-1 and TRBJ2-1, with a weak D call TRBD2 (5 bases). The CDR3 has 13 residues. Germline-derived CDR1 and CDR2 are MGHRA and YSYEKL. Trimming pared 1 base from V and 11 bases from J, leaving 12 bases between. The CDR3 DNA sequence: TGCGCCAGCAGCCAAGTTCACGGGATACAGCAGTTCTTC. This sequence encodes CASSQVHGIQQFF.

The V call is TRBV2, the J call TRBJ2-1, with TRBD2 identical over 10 bases. Trimming cost V 6 bases and J 10 bases; bases outside gene matches: 18. This CDR3 region has 17 residues. The germline V gene encodes CDR1 SNHLY and CDR2 FYNNEI. The CDR3 is CASSPVGASGGLPEQFF. CDR3 DNA sequence: TGTGCCAGCAGCCCAGTTGGGGCTAGCGGGGGTCTGCCGGAGCAGTTCTTC.

The V gene is TRBV2, the J gene TRBJ1-1; a possible D gene is TRBD1 (6 bases). Trimming took 8 bases from V and 4 from J, leaving 17 bases between them. Germline V gene sequence: CDR1 SNHLY, CDR2 FYNNEI. The CDR3 consists of 14 residues. The CDR3 sequence: CASRAQGSRTEAFF. The DNA of the CDR3 is TGTGCCAGCCGGGCGCAGGGGTCGCGCACTGAAGCTTTCTTT.

The rearrangement uses TRBV4-1 and TRBJ2-2, with TRBD1 as a possible D gene (7 bases). Germline-derived CDR1 and CDR2 are MGHRA and YSYEKL. The CDR3 runs to 18 residues. V was cut by 0 bases and J by 0 bases, with 14 bases left in between. In nucleotides, the CDR3 is TGCGCCAGCAGCCAAGATATCGCAGGGGGGACGAACACCGGGGAGCTGTTTTTT. This translates into CASSQDIAGGTNTGELFF.

This clonotype has a handful of counts. This chain uses TRBV27 with TRBJ1-1; possibly TRBD1 for D (5 bases). Trimming took off 2 bases at V and 2 bases at J, with 12 bases between the two ends. Germline lookup yields CDR1 MNHEY and CDR2 SMNVEV (reference sequence). The CDR3 loop spans 15 amino acids. The CDR3 sequence is CASSLEGLRNTEAFF. The CDR3 nucleotides are TGTGCCAGCAGTTTAGAGGGGTTACGCAACACTGAAGCTTTCTTT.

The rearrangement links TRBV15 to TRBJ2-2, with 7 positions matching TRBD1. Germline-derived CDR1 and CDR2 are LNHNV and YYDKDF (reference sequence). After removal of 5 bases from V and 6 bases from J, the junction contained 6 bases not matched to a gene. This CDR3 spans 14 amino acids. The CDR3 coding sequence is TGTGCCACCAGCTTTATCCAGGGGGCCGGGGAGCTGTTTTTT. Amino acids: CATSFIQGAGELFF.

This clonotype was observed a handful of times. This chain connects TRBV7-2 to TRBJ2-3; D is unclear. Trimming cost V 3 bases and J 3 bases, with 16 bases left between them. The CDR3 length is 16 residues. CDR1 and CDR2 (germline): SGHTA, FQGNSA. The DNA of the CDR3 is TGTGCCAGCAGCTTTGACCCCCGACTCGTGACAGATACGCAGTATTTT. Its protein product is CASSFDPRLVTDTQYF.

V and J are TRBV24-1 and TRBJ2-1, with D possibly matching TRBD1 (6 bases). Germline V gene sequence: CDR1 KGHDR, CDR2 SFDVKD. The CDR3 runs 13 residues. Deletions cut 5 bases from V and 7 bases from J, with 11 bases between. The CDR3 DNA sequence: TGTGCCACCAGTGCAGGGGATGGAAATGAGCAGTTCTTC. It encodes CATSAGDGNEQFF.

The chain employs TRBV7-2 and TRBJ2-7; no firm D call. The length of the CDR3 is 12 residues. Germline V gene lookup returns CDR1 SGHTA and CDR2 FQGNSA. Trimming cost V 4 bases and J 0 bases, with 4 bases left between them. In nucleotides, the CDR3 is TGTGCCAGCAGCTCGACCTCCTACGAGCAGTACTTC. Translated: CASSSTSYEQYF. Looking up the rest from reference TRBV7-2 and TRBJ2-7 gives the full variable domain: GAGVSQSPSNKVTEKGKDVELRCDPISGHTALYWYRQSLGQGLEFLIYFQGNSAPDKSGLPSDRFSAERTGGSVSTLTIQRTQQEDSAVYLCASSSTSYEQYFGPGTRLTVT.